The source of this T cell receptor beta chain is a study of T cell responses to AZD1222 COVID-19 vaccine (dated by TCRdb to the early 2020s). Regarding the complete study: AZD1222 recipients given second doses at about 4 weeks or at about 12 weeks were pooled, since spike-specific TCR depth and breadth were not found to differ between the two schedules. Trial participants were enrolled by age into 18-55, 56-69 and 70-plus year subgroups, with around 140, 26 and 57 TCR-sequenced participants respectively. A total of approximately 230 trial participants underwent TCR sequencing, of whom about 200 received two doses of AZD1222 and some 25 received two doses of the MenACWY control vaccine.

Sequences MGHRA (CDR1) and YSYEKL (CDR2) are obtained from the germline V gene. The CDR3 holds 13 amino acids from the cysteine to the phenylalanine. Of the read, only the CDR3 DNA is kept; its 39 bases are in frame from base 1. The junction carries 8 bases between V and J, which are trimmed by 6 bases and 0 bases respectively. The time point label corresponds to: baseline before first vaccination. Vaccinee samples were obtained from the UK trials COV001 and COV002, which included a single-blind randomized controlled phase 2/3 trial of AZD1222 (ChAdOx1 nCoV-19) in healthy adults. For TCRbeta chain sequencing, PBMC samples were collected from trial participants at day 0 and at day 28 after the second dose. The full study reports these points: Epitopes outside the regions mutated in the B.1.351 and B.1.1.7 variants were reportedly recognized by nearly half of the unique spike-specific TCRs. Participants were mostly white British and included more females than males, and it was suggested by the authors that clonal diversity may have been underestimated. A significant rise in spike-specific TCR breadth and depth was observed after two AZD1222 doses relative to day 0 and relative to MenACWY recipients. In the small 56-69-year group, the increase in depth fell short of significance, most likely because of low power. Conclusions about previously exposed vaccinees are limited because only five or six AZD1222 recipients were SARS-CoV-2 seropositive at baseline. The whole spike protein was spanned by vaccine-associated CD4 TCRs, and dominant responses were seen in regions 160-218 and 743-854. Because no samples from the day 14 peak response were available, repertoires could be characterized only after the peak T cell response.

The CDR3 regions of human TCRbeta chains were analyzed by immunosequencing. Turning to the authors' computational methods: Repertoire TCRs were matched against a reference library of SARS-CoV-2-specific TCRs generated with the MIRA antigen-specificity platform. Breadth was defined as the fraction of unique TCRs that were SARS-CoV-2-associated. Depth was defined as the fraction of total T cells that were SARS-CoV-2-associated. Each spike-specific TCR was assigned to its reactive spike region and to a CD4 or CD8 class using the MIRA data. Log10-transformed breadth and depth values were compared by one-way ANOVA with Sidak's multiple comparisons tests. What TCRdb holds here is the immuneACCESS table cut down to in-frame rearrangements. Part of the clones is not present; checked against another copy, under half of the missing clones reflect an unresolved V gene, and the others are unexplained. V, J and clone size reflect that table, while D and trimming were determined from the DNA. For this sample there are approximately 110,000 clones; roughly 89% appear just once. The ten largest make up roughly 4.1% of the sample.

A word on this clone: Its antigen has not been determined. Base qualities were left out, and no much larger clone turns up one base away.

The chain uses TRBV4-1 and TRBJ1-1, and possibly TRBD1, on 5 matching bases. The sequenced sample was peripheral blood, obtained on day 0 of AZD1222 vaccination. The receptor was isolated from an adult in good health. The nucleotide sequence reads TGCGCCAGCAGTTGGACACTGAACACTGAAGCTTTCTTT. Its protein is CASSWTLNTEAFF.